This passage covers 26 T cell receptor beta chains from one sample sequenced in a study of cytomegalovirus exposure and HLA in healthy donors (dated by TCRdb to about 2017). The library was obtained by the immunoSEQ multiplex PCR assay. For the multiplex PCR, a mixture combining 60 forward primers for TCR Vbeta segments and 13 reverse primers for TCR Jbeta segments was used. Held by TCRdb, this immuneACCESS table contains in-frame sequences only and omits some clones. Under half of the omission traces to an unresolved V gene where checked; the cause of the rest is unknown. The sample data list some 160,000 clones, and around 75% of these were observed just once. In total, the top ten clones hold around 2% of the sample. Source material: PBMCs. These TCRs come from a woman between 35 and 50 years old in good health and CMV-seronegative.

The gene calls are TRBV19 and TRBJ1-1; D call uncertain. The CDR3 is 16 amino acids. Germline V gene lookup returns CDR1 LNHDA and CDR2 SQIVND (reference sequence). Trimming removed 7 bases from V and 3 bases from J, with 21 bases in between. CDR3 loop: CASTPSGFTVDTEAFF. In nucleotides, the CDR3 is TGTGCCAGTACCCCCTCAGGATTCACGGTCGACACTGAAGCTTTCTTT.

The chain combines TRBV6-1 with TRBJ1-2, with TRBD1 matching 8 bases. CDR1 and CDR2 from the germline V gene are MNHNS and SASEGT. The CDR3 is 15 residues long. V gave up 5 bases and J gave up 2 bases; unmatched junction bases: 7. The CDR3 DNA reads TGTGCCAGCAGTCTATCGGGACAGGACAACTATGGCTACACCTTC. Translating gives CASSLSGQDNYGYTF.

The chain has TRBV7-7 and TRBJ2-3, with D possibly TRBD2 on 5 matching bases. Trimming took 5 bases from V and 6 from J, leaving 15 bases between them. CDR1 is SSHAT and CDR2 is FNYEAQ in the germline V gene (reference sequence). This CDR3 has 14 residues. Here the CDR3 reads CASSKQPRGDTQYF. The CDR3 coding sequence is TGTGCCAGCAGCAAACAGCCGCGAGGGGATACGCAGTATTTT.

J is TRBJ2-7 and V is TRBV7-8; D gene ambiguous. Germline V CDR1 and CDR2: SGHVS, FQNEAQ. V shed 2 bases and J shed 0 bases, with 11 bases lying between them. The CDR3 runs 15 residues. The CDR3 reads CASSLIYSPSYEQYF. The DNA of the CDR3 is TGTGCCAGCAGCTTAATCTACAGTCCCTCCTACGAGCAGTACTTC.

This clone was counted once. V gene TRBV27 combines with J gene TRBJ2-1; TRBD2 aligns across 8 bases. Germline V gene data show CDR1 as MNHEY and CDR2 as SMNVEV (reference sequence). This CDR3 has 16 residues. V was pared by 4 bases and J by 4 bases, with 9 bases of the junction left unmatched. The CDR3 loop reads CASSYSSGGGYNEQFF. CDR3 in DNA: TGTGCCAGCAGTTACTCCAGCGGGGGCGGGTACAATGAGCAGTTCTTC.

The CDR3 protein is CASSYSGETNEKLFF. Written as DNA, the CDR3 is TGTGCCAGCAGTTACTCAGGGGAAACTAATGAAAAACTGTTTTTT. The chain uses TRBV6-5 and TRBJ1-4; D is possibly TRBD1 (5 bases). The CDR3 is 15 amino acids. Trimming removed 0 bases from V and 1 base from J, with 6 bases in between. Germline V gene sequence: CDR1 MNHEY, CDR2 SVGAGI.

This chain uses TRBV29-1 with TRBJ2-7, with TRBD1 matching over 11 bases. Germline-derived CDR1 and CDR2 are SQVTM and ANQGSEA. V shed 5 bases and J 3 bases; nucleotides not matched to a gene: 6. The CDR3 has 14 residues. CDR3 DNA: TGCAGCGTTCCAGGGACAGGGGGAAACTACGAGCAGTACTTC. Protein sequence: CSVPGTGGNYEQYF.

The J gene is TRBJ1-5, the V gene TRBV27; possibly TRBD1 for D (5 bases). The CDR3 is made up of 16 amino acids. Trimming took 1 base from V and 1 from J, leaving 11 bases between them. The germline gives CDR1 MNHEY, CDR2 SMNVEV (reference sequence). CDR3 DNA: TGTGCCAGCAGTTTATTGGGGGGGGGAAGCAATCAGCCCCAGCATTTT. It yields the protein CASSLLGGGSNQPQHF.

The J gene is TRBJ1-2, the V gene TRBV6-1; D might be TRBD1 (6 bases). The CDR3 contains 14 residues. Germline V gene data show CDR1 as MNHNS and CDR2 as SASEGT. The ends were cut back, 10 bases at V and 5 bases at J, with 20 bases in the middle. CDR3 nucleotides: TGTGCCACCTACAGGGTCGGGGGGGGGTATGGCTACACCTTC. Residues: CATYRVGGGYGYTF.

The CDR3 sequence: CASSFGTRVGPLNTDTQYF. CDR3 nucleotide sequence: TGTGCCAGCAGCTTTGGGACACGAGTGGGTCCCCTAAACACAGATACGCAGTATTTT. This chain uses TRBV7-9 with TRBJ2-3, with D perhaps TRBD1 (6 bases). V was cut by 3 bases and J by 2 bases, with 24 bases left in between. Germline values: CDR1 SEHNR, CDR2 FQNEAQ (reference sequence). The CDR3 is 19 amino acids.

The V gene is TRBV5-1, the J gene TRBJ1-4; 8 nucleotides agree with TRBD1. The V segment lost 3 bases and the J segment 8 bases; nucleotides outside the gene matches: 12. The CDR3 has 16 residues. Germline V gives CDR1 SGHRS, CDR2 YFSETQ. CDR3 region: CASSSHSGGGGEKLFF. The CDR3 DNA follows: TGCGCCAGCAGCTCACACTCAGGGGGCGGGGGAGAAAAACTGTTTTTT.

The V call is TRBV6-5, the J call TRBJ2-1; 7 bases map to TRBD2. Germline V gene lookup returns CDR1 MNHEY and CDR2 SVGAGI. V dropped 8 bases and J dropped 1; count of bases not matched to a gene: 5. The CDR3 has 14 residues. The CDR3 loop is CASEGRESYNEQFF. In DNA form, the CDR3 reads TGTGCCAGCGAGGGGCGGGAGTCCTACAATGAGCAGTTCTTC.

This sequence joins TRBV7-9 and TRBJ1-1, with D unclear. CDR3 size: 14 residues. Looked up from germline, CDR1 is SEHNR and CDR2 is FQNEAQ (reference sequence). V was shortened by 7 bases and J by 0 bases, with 12 bases between the two germline ends. This CDR3 reads CASKREYLNTEAFF. The DNA for the CDR3 is TGTGCCAGCAAACGGGAGTATCTGAACACTGAAGCTTTCTTT.

The rearrangement uses TRBV28 and TRBJ1-5; D is possibly TRBD1 (6 bases). The CDR3 extends over 13 amino acids. The V end lost 6 bases, the J end lost 4 bases, and 10 bases lay between the germline ends. Germline V gene sequence: CDR1 MDHEN, CDR2 SYDVKM. CDR3 coding DNA: TGTGCCAGCAGCAAACAGGGAAATCAGCCCCAGCATTTT. Translation: CASSKQGNQPQHF.

This chain joins TRBV15 and TRBJ2-5, with 10 bases fitting TRBD2. The CDR3 runs 16 residues. Germline V gene data show CDR1 as LNHNV and CDR2 as YYDKDF (reference sequence). J lost 7 bases, V lost 5 bases, and 13 bases had no gene match. The CDR3 region has the DNA TGTGCCACCAGCGACTGGGGGACTAGCGATGCCGTGACCCAGTACTTC. Its protein product is CATSDWGTSDAVTQYF.

The rearrangement links TRBV19 to TRBJ2-3; TRBD2 agrees at 8 bases. V lost 6 bases, J lost 7 bases, and 12 bases stayed unmatched. The CDR3 sequence is 15 residues long. Germline V gene data show CDR1 as LNHDA and CDR2 as SQIVND (reference sequence). CDR3 sequence reads: CASSPGGTREYTQYF. The CDR3, as DNA: TGTGCCAGTAGCCCTGGGGGGACTAGGGAATATACGCAGTATTTT.

The rearrangement joins TRBV7-7 to TRBJ1-4; 7 bases fit TRBD1. CDR3 length equals 14 residues. Trimming cost V 5 bases and J 8 bases; bases outside gene matches: 8. The V gene's germline CDR1 is SSHAT and CDR2 FNYEAQ (reference sequence). This CDR3 reads CASSRRQGDEKLFF. CDR3 DNA sequence: TGTGCCAGCAGCCGGAGGCAGGGGGACGAAAAACTGTTTTTT.

CDR3 sequence: CASGSRRGPYNEQFF. CDR3 nucleotides: TGTGCTAGTGGTTCCCGGCGGGGGCCCTACAATGAGCAGTTCTTC. V and J are TRBV12-5 and TRBJ2-1, with D perhaps matching TRBD2 (7 bases). Germline-derived CDR1 and CDR2 are LGHNT and FRNRAP. The ends were cut back, 4 bases at V and 2 bases at J, with 12 bases in the middle. This CDR3 has 15 amino acids.

V is TRBV19 and J is TRBJ1-2, with D unresolved. V lost 8 bases, J lost 5 bases, and 21 bases lay in between. Germline values: CDR1 LNHDA, CDR2 SQIVND (reference sequence). The CDR3 has 15 amino acids. The chain's CDR3 is CASLTYSAQSYGYTF. CDR3 bases: TGTGCCAGTTTAACTTACAGTGCCCAAAGTTATGGCTACACCTTC.

The rearrangement uses TRBV28 and TRBJ1-6; 7 nucleotides line up with TRBD1. The J segment lost 0 bases and the V segment lost 6 bases, leaving 11 bases of the junction unmatched. Germline values: CDR1 MDHEN, CDR2 SYDVKM. The CDR3 sequence is 18 residues long. CDR3 amino acids: CASSAWDSPSSYNSPLHF. The CDR3 coding sequence is TGTGCCAGCAGCGCATGGGACAGTCCGAGCTCCTATAATTCACCCCTCCACTTT.

The chain carries TRBV28 and TRBJ1-5; weak D call: TRBD1 (6 bases). Germline V gene data show CDR1 as MDHEN and CDR2 as SYDVKM. The V end lost 3 bases, the J end lost 3 bases, and 12 bases lay between the germline ends. The CDR3 loop spans 15 amino acids. The CDR3 sequence: CASSFGGRPNQPQHF. The CDR3 region has the DNA TGTGCCAGCAGTTTTGGGGGCAGACCCAATCAGCCCCAGCATTTT.

The chain employs TRBV2 and TRBJ1-5; unclear D gene. Between the trimmed V and J ends, which lost 6 bases and 5 bases, there was a span of 14 bases. The CDR3 length is 14 residues. The V gene's germline CDR1 is SNHLY and CDR2 FYNNEI. The CDR3 loop is CASRGDVGHQPQHF. As DNA, the CDR3 is TGTGCCAGCAGAGGAGACGTCGGTCATCAGCCCCAGCATTTT.

This clone appeared a few times. This chain joins TRBV5-5 and TRBJ2-7; 9 nucleotides align to TRBD2. Germline V lookup: CDR1 SGHKS, CDR2 YYEKEE (reference sequence). The CDR3 length is 16 residues. J was trimmed by 4 bases and V by 4 bases; bases with no gene match: 12. The CDR3 sequence is CASSPPRPSGEYEQYF. The CDR3 region has the DNA TGTGCCAGCAGCCCCCCTCGGCCTAGCGGGGAGTACGAGCAGTACTTC.

A word on this clone: At one boundary the junction diverges from the germline segment, which might be a read error. The chain couples TRBV7-9 to TRBJ2-7; a weak D match, TRBD2 (5 bases). Germline V gene data show CDR1 as SEHNR and CDR2 as FQNEAQ (reference sequence). There are 16 residues in the CDR3. The CDR3 nucleotides are TGTTCCAGCAGCAAATACGCTTGGACTGACTCCTACGAGCAGTACTTC. Protein product: CSSSKYAWTDSYEQYF.

J is TRBJ1-2 and V is TRBV28; the match to TRBD1 covers 8 bases. V shed 1 base and J 2 bases; nucleotides not matched to a gene: 3. The CDR3 is 15 amino acids. CDR1 is MDHEN, CDR2 SYDVKM, per germline. The CDR3 loop is CASSLYPGGNYGYTF. CDR3 coding DNA: TGTGCCAGCAGTTTATACCCAGGGGGCAACTATGGCTACACCTTC.

J is TRBJ2-2 and V is TRBV5-1; TRBD1 matches at 12 bases. V shed 7 bases and J 6 bases; nucleotides not matched to a gene: 7. The CDR3 loop spans 15 amino acids. CDR1 SGHRS and CDR2 YFSETQ come from the germline V gene. The CDR3 here is CASLAGQGAPGELFF. The CDR3 DNA follows: TGCGCCAGCCTCGCGGGACAGGGGGCCCCCGGGGAGCTGTTTTTT. The full variable domain, with the rest looked up from reference TRBV5-1 and TRBJ2-2, is KAGVTQTPRYLIKTRGQQVTLSCSPISGHRSVSWYQQTPGQGLQFLFEYFSETQRNKGNFPGRFSGRQFSNSRSEMNVSTLELGDSALYLCASLAGQGAPGELFFGEGSRLTVL.